A selection of T cell receptor beta chains follows, all from one sample in a study of T cell responses to AZD1222 COVID-19 vaccine. Only in-frame clones appear in the TCRdb table, and some are missing; sequencing was by immunoSEQ multiplex PCR. This sample has more than 85,000 clones, with around nine tenths found just once. The sample was peripheral blood, taken on day 0 of AZD1222 vaccination. These receptors came from an adult in good health. The conserved cysteine and the conserved F or W are not part of the CDR3 here. Fields, in order: clone size, V gene, D gene, J gene, CDR3 protein. A D gene is named only where the DNA matches it firmly. Clone size is given for some rows only: seen once, a few or many times, or a class if the clone is expanded.

.	TRBV10-3	.	TRBJ2-1	AISRQGSYNEQF
.	TRBV28	TRBD1	TRBJ1-2	ASSFRFWTGRNGYT
.	TRBV6-5	.	TRBJ1-5	ASSMGSYSNQPQH
.	TRBV19	.	TRBJ1-6	ASRNVQGGSPLH
.	TRBV5-1	.	TRBJ1-2	ASSSVVAGGYT
.	TRBV5-4	.	TRBJ1-2	ASSSPNYGYT
.	TRBV4-3	TRBD1	TRBJ1-2	ASSQSQGVNHGYT
.	TRBV18	.	TRBJ1-6	ASSPSGDNSPLH
few	TRBV7-8	TRBD1	TRBJ1-2	ASSLVDRGSYGYT
.	TRBV7-3	.	TRBJ1-5	ASSSQRGFNQPQH
.	TRBV7-6	.	TRBJ2-7	ASSLSRGYEQY
.	TRBV9	.	TRBJ1-3	ASSVGPGGSGNTIY
.	TRBV11-2	.	TRBJ2-5	ASSLPSQTQY
.	TRBV5-6	.	TRBJ1-5	ASSFGDENQPQH
.	TRBV27	TRBD1	TRBJ1-6	ASSLSGQGRLGGAPLH
few	TRBV6-5	.	TRBJ1-1	ASSKTPGTEAF
.	TRBV4-2	.	TRBJ1-2	ASSSSRQLYNYGYT
.	TRBV27	.	TRBJ1-5	ASSFLNQPQH
.	TRBV5-4	.	TRBJ2-7	ASSLTGVGYEQY
few	TRBV7-9	.	TRBJ1-6	ASSLNRADSPLH
few	TRBV5-1	.	TRBJ1-1	ASSRTEAEAF
.	TRBV30	.	TRBJ2-2	AWSVVGGGAVGELF
.	TRBV7-2	.	TRBJ1-2	ASSSLHVYGYT
.	TRBV3-1/TRBV3-2	.	TRBJ2-6	ASSQEGRQGLPGANVLT
once	TRBV7-3	TRBD2	TRBJ2-5	ASSRAGGAGETQY
.	TRBV6-5	TRBD1	TRBJ2-5	ASRIQGAIETQY
.	TRBV24-1	TRBD1	TRBJ1-5	ATSQGGIYQPQH
.	TRBV24-1	.	TRBJ2-7	ATSDYLGSEQY
.	TRBV29-1	TRBD1	TRBJ1-5	SAGDRGGQPQH
.	TRBV20-1	TRBD1	TRBJ1-5	SASRYQGDRDNQPQH
.	TRBV5-1	.	TRBJ1-6	ASSLDVVGSYNSPLH
.	TRBV6-2/TRBV6-3	TRBD1	TRBJ2-3	ASSYSSPTGWTGITDTQY
.	TRBV9	.	TRBJ2-2	ASSPEVYPYTGELF
.	TRBV7-3	.	TRBJ1-2	ASSAASGDGYT
.	TRBV5-6	.	TRBJ2-7	ASSLGLVYEQY
.	TRBV6-4	.	TRBJ1-5	ASSDSGQGGDQPQH
.	TRBV19	.	TRBJ2-3	ASSTQLAGTQY
.	TRBV28	.	TRBJ1-1	ATGTSGFEAF
.	TRBV6-1	.	TRBJ1-2	ASSEAVTAANYGYT
.	TRBV20-1	.	TRBJ1-1	SATDQVEAF
.	TRBV7-9	.	TRBJ1-1	ASSLSYQVNTEAF
once	TRBV24-1	.	TRBJ1-1	ATSLGKWTEAF
.	TRBV19	.	TRBJ1-2	ASSIDPAISHYGYT
.	TRBV29-1	TRBD2	TRBJ2-2	SVGTSAAGELF
.	TRBV11-2	.	TRBJ1-1	ASSPQPQVMNTEAF
.	TRBV4-3	.	TRBJ1-2	ASSQERANYGYT
once	TRBV6-5	.	TRBJ2-1	ASSYSGGRNYNEQF
.	TRBV2	.	TRBJ1-2	ASSENIGRANYGYT
.	TRBV7-8	.	TRBJ2-3	ASSLERTQY
.	TRBV19	.	TRBJ1-5	ASSMGPDQPQH
.	TRBV5-1	TRBD2	TRBJ2-3	ASSSGGSTDTQY
.	TRBV25-1	TRBD1	TRBJ1-2	ASSERGQGNYGYT
.	TRBV5-1	TRBD1	TRBJ2-7	ASSSGGQAYEQY
.	TRBV13	.	TRBJ2-1	ASSLGGRSEQF
.	TRBV28	.	TRBJ2-5	ASSSTLAPQETQY
.	TRBV27	.	TRBJ1-4	ASSRRTGTRLGGEKLF
.	TRBV11-2	.	TRBJ2-1	ASSLERGPRQF
.	TRBV5-4	.	TRBJ1-5	ASSFLGMEPQH
.	TRBV2	TRBD2	TRBJ2-2	ASSGLAGGNTGELF